Listed below are T cell receptor beta chains from one sample, sequenced in a study of blood T cell repertoires in COVID-19. Libraries were prepared by immunoSEQ multiplex PCR; TCRdb keeps only in-frame clonotypes and omits some of them. Among more than 20,000 clones listed, around 80% were seen once. The sample taken for sequencing was peripheral blood. The receptors originated from a man between 60 and 75 years old with active COVID-19. Both conserved end residues are part of each CDR3. Each record gives: V gene, clone size, D gene, J gene, CDR3 protein, CDR3 DNA. The D gene is left open where the match is weak. Expanded clones get a size class; other rows say once, few or many, or leave the size out.

TRBV6-5	-	TRBD1	TRBJ2-7	CASIPDDRGPYEQYF	TGTGCCAGCATACCCGACGACAGGGGACCCTACGAGCAGTACTTC
TRBV19	-	-	TRBJ2-2	CASSRVAGSTTGELFF	TGTGCCAGTAGTCGAGTGGCAGGGTCAACCACCGGGGAGCTGTTTTTT
TRBV9	-	TRBD2	TRBJ2-3	CASSVEGTSGADTQYF	TGTGCCAGCAGCGTAGAAGGGACTAGCGGGGCAGATACGCAGTATTTT
TRBV28	-	-	TRBJ2-2	CASSLTGGDSGELFF	TGTGCCAGCAGTTTGACAGGAGGAGATTCCGGGGAGCTGTTTTTT
TRBV6-5	-	-	TRBJ1-5	CASSYNRVVQPQHF	TGTGCCAGCAGTTATAACAGGGTGGTTCAGCCCCAGCATTTT
TRBV15	-	-	TRBJ1-3	CATSTDSGNTIYF	TGTGCCACCAGTACAGACTCTGGAAACACCATATATTTT
TRBV7-2	-	TRBD2	TRBJ2-1	CASSSGTSAPEQFF	TGTGCCAGCAGCTCCGGGACTAGCGCTCCTGAGCAGTTCTTC
TRBV4-1	once	-	TRBJ1-4	CASSQEPLGQLGEKLFF	TGCGCCAGCAGCCAAGAACCACTGGGACAATTGGGGGAAAAACTGTTTTTT
TRBV5-8	-	-	TRBJ1-5	CASMMTGPQHF	TGTGCCAGCATGATGACAGGTCCCCAGCATTTT
TRBV6-5	-	-	TRBJ2-7	CASSPTLAAYEQYF	TGTGCCAGCAGCCCCACCTTAGCGGCCTACGAGCAGTACTTC
TRBV2	-	TRBD2	TRBJ2-5	CAGNSGIGETQYF	TGTGCCGGGAACAGCGGGATAGGGGAGACCCAGTACTTC
TRBV30	-	-	TRBJ2-7	CAWSVSAGDEQYF	TGTGCCTGGAGTGTAAGCGCCGGTGACGAGCAGTACTTC
TRBV20-1	-	TRBD2	TRBJ2-5	CSASSGGTQETQYF	TGCAGTGCTAGTAGCGGGGGCACCCAAGAGACCCAGTACTTC
TRBV15	-	TRBD1	TRBJ1-5	CATSRVSGQGDQPQHF	TGTGCCACCAGCAGAGTATCGGGACAGGGCGATCAGCCCCAGCATTTT
TRBV2	-	TRBD2	TRBJ2-2	CASRASGNTGELFF	TGTGCCAGCAGGGCTAGCGGGAACACCGGGGAGCTGTTTTTT
TRBV4-1	-	TRBD1	TRBJ2-7	CASSLPRTGRKDYEQYF	TGCGCCAGCAGCCTCCCTCGGACAGGGCGGAAGGACTACGAGCAGTACTTC
TRBV2	-	-	TRBJ2-7	CASSENRAGYEQYF	TGTGCCAGCAGTGAGAACAGGGCGGGCTACGAGCAGTACTTC
TRBV3-1/TRBV3-2	few	-	TRBJ2-7	CASSQDDLLAGQKYEQYF	TGTGCCAGCAGCCAAGATGATTTATTGGCAGGGCAAAAATACGAGCAGTACTTC
TRBV12-3/TRBV12-4	once	-	TRBJ2-5	CASSFTSGETQYF	TGTGCCAGCAGTTTTACGTCCGGAGAGACCCAGTACTTC
TRBV29-1	-	-	TRBJ1-1	CSATGHLNTEAFF	TGCAGCGCAACGGGACATCTGAACACTGAAGCTTTCTTT
TRBV5-4	-	TRBD1	TRBJ2-7	CASSLDGTGRMYEQYF	TGTGCCAGCAGCCTGGACGGGACAGGGAGGATGTACGAGCAGTACTTC
TRBV27	many	-	TRBJ2-7	CASSKSPAYEQYF	TGTGCCAGCAGCAAGTCGCCAGCCTACGAGCAGTACTTC
TRBV7-2	-	-	TRBJ2-1	CASSYSGLGSYNEQFF	TGTGCCAGCAGTTATAGCGGCCTGGGCTCCTACAATGAGCAGTTCTTC
TRBV6-6	-	-	TRBJ1-1	CASSYRTGNTEAFF	TGTGCCAGCAGTTACCGAACTGGGAACACTGAAGCTTTCTTT
TRBV7-7	-	-	TRBJ2-5	CASSRGRGGETQYF	TGTGCTAGCAGCCGTGGAAGGGGAGGAGAGACCCAGTACTTC
TRBV24-1	-	-	TRBJ2-2	CATSGLVNTGELFF	TGTGCCACCAGTGGACTAGTGAACACCGGGGAGCTGTTTTTT
TRBV19	-	TRBD2	TRBJ2-5	CASSTDPRLAGFQETQYF	TGTGCCAGTAGTACCGACCCAAGACTAGCGGGCTTCCAAGAGACCCAGTACTTC
TRBV6-1	-	-	TRBJ1-3	CASSENSLSGNTIYF	TGTGCCAGCAGTGAAAACAGCCTCTCTGGAAACACCATATATTTT
TRBV7-8	-	TRBD2	TRBJ2-3	CASSKGTSGSTDTQYF	TGTGCCAGCAGCAAAGGGACTAGCGGAAGCACAGATACGCAGTATTTT